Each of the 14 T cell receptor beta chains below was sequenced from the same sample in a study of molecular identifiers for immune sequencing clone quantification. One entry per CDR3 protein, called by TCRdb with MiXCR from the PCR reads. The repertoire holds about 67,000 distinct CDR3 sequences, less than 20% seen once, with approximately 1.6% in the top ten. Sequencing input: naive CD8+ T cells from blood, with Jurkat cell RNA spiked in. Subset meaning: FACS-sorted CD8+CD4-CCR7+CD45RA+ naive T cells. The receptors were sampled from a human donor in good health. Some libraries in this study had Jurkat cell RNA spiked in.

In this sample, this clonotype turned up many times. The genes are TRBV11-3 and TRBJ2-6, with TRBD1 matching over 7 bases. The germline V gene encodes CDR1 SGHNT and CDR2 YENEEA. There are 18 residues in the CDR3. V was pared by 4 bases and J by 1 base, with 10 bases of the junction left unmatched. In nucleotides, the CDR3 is TGTGCCAGCAGCTCTAGATCCGGGACAGAGTCTGGGGCCAACGTCCTGACTTTC. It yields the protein CASSSRSGTESGANVLTF.

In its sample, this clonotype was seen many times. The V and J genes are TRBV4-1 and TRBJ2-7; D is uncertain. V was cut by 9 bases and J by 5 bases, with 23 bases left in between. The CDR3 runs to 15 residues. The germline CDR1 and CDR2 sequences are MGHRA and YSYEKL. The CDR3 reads CASTPSIGYGHEQYF. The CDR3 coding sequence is TGCGCCAGTACCCCCTCAATTGGTTACGGTCACGAGCAGTACTTC.

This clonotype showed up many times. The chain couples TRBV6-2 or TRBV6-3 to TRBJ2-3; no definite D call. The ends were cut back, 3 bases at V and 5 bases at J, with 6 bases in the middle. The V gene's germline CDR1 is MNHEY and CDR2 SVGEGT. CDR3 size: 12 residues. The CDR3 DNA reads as TGTGCCAGCAGTTATGGCGAAGATACGCAGTATTTT. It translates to CASSYGEDTQYF.

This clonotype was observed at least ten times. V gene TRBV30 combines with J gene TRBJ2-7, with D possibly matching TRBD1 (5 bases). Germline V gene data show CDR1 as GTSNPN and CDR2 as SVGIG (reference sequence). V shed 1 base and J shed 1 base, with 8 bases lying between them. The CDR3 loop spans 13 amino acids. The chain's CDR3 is CAWSGQPSYEQYF. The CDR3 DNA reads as TGTGCCTGGAGTGGACAGCCTTCCTACGAGCAGTACTTC.

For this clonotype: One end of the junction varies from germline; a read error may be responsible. This chain's CDR3 is CACSQNRDRSTDTQYF. CDR3 nucleotide sequence: TGTGCCTGCAGCCAAAACCGGGACAGAAGTACAGATACGCAGTATTTC. This chain uses TRBV7-9 with TRBJ2-3; 7 bases line up with TRBD1. The length of the CDR3 is 16 residues. Germline V gene data show CDR1 as SEHNR and CDR2 as FQNEAQ (reference sequence).

In DNA, the CDR3 is TGTGCCAGCACAACCCCGGGGCCGGGGCTAAGTAACTACAATGAGCAGTTCTTC. It codes for CASTTPGPGLSNYNEQFF. The rearrangement uses TRBV19 and TRBJ2-1; either TRBD1 or TRBD2 may supply D (5 bases each). The V and J ends lost 9 bases and 3 bases respectively, with 27 bases between them. CDR1 is LNHDA and CDR2 is SQIVND in the germline V gene (reference sequence). The CDR3 is 18 residues long.

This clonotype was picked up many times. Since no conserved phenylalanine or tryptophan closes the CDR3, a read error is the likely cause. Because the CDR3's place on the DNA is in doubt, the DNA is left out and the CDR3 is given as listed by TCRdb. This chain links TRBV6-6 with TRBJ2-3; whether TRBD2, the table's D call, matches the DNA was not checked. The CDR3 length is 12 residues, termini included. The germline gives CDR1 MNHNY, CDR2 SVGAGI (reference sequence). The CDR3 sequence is CASSYGGTEVLI.

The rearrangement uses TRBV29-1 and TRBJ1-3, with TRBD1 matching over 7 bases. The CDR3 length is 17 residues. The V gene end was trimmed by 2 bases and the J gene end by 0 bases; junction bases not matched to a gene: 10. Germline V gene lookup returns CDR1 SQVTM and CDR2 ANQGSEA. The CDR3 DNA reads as TGCAGCGTTGAACACCTGACAGGGACGGTCTCTGGAAACACCATATATTTT. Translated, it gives CSVEHLTGTVSGNTIYF.

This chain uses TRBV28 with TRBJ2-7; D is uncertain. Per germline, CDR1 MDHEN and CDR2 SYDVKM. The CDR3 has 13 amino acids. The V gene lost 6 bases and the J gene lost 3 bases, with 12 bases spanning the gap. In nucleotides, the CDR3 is TGTGCCAGCAGGAGACTTGCGGACTACGAGCAGTACTTC. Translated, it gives CASRRLADYEQYF.

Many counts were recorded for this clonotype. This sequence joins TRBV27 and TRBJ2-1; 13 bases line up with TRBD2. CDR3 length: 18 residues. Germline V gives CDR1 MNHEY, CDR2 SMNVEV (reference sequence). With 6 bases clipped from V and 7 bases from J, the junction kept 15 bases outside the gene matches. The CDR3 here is CASSQVLAGGPTRNEQFF. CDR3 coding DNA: TGTGCCAGCAGCCAAGTACTAGCGGGAGGGCCGACGCGGAATGAGCAGTTCTTC.

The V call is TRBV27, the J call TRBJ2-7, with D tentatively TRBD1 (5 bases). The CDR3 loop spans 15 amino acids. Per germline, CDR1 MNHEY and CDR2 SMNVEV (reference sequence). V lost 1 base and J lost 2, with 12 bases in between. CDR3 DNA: TGTGCCAGCAGTTTATTCGGTCCAGGGCCCTACGAGCAGTACTTC. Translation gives CASSLFGPGPYEQYF.

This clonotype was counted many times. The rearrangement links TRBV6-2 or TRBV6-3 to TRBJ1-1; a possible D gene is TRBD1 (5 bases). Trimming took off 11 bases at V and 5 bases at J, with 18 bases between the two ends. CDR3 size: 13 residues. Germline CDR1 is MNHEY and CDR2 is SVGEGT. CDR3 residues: CAYSYGAGTEAFF. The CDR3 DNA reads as TGTGCCTACAGTTACGGGGCGGGGACTGAAGCTTTCTTT.

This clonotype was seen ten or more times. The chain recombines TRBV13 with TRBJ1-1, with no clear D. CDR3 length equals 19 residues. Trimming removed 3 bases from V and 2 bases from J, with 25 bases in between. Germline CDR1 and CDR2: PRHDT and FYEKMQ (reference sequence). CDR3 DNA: TGTGCCAGCAGCTTGGGCCCCCCCGGTTTAAGAGAGGAAAACACTGAAGCTTTCTTT. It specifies CASSLGPPGLREENTEAFF.

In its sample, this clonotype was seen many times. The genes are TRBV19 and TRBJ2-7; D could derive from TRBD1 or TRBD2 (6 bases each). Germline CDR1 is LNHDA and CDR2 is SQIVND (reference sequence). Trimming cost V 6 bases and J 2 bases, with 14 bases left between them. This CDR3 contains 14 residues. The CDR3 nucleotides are TGTGCCAGTAGACTTGACAGGACTACCTACGAGCAGTACTTC. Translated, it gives CASRLDRTTYEQYF.